This T cell receptor beta chain is from a study of cytomegalovirus exposure and HLA in healthy donors. Findings of the study overall: A later analysis appeared to link common viral pathogens to several of the most significant clusters. Previous analysis showed most TCR beta V segments were productive about 87% or about 30% of the time.

As for this clone: The antigen is not known.

Amplification used 60 Vbeta primers and 13 Jbeta primers. The table came from immunoSEQ multiplex PCR; TCRdb's copy has only in-frame clones and leaves some out. The sample has around 140,000 clones; roughly 82% are singletons. V lost 0 bases and J lost 1, with 10 bases in between. Looked up from germline, CDR1 is SGHRS and CDR2 is YFSETQ. The CDR3 covers 15 residues. V usage is TRBV5-1 and J usage is TRBJ1-1; D is unclear. The material sequenced was PBMCs. This sequence was found in a male donor in good health and CMV-seropositive. In nucleotides, the CDR3 is TGCGCCAGCAGCTTGGTCGGGAAGGCGAACACTGAAGCTTTCTTT. Its translation is CASSLVGKANTEAFF.